Shown below are 14 T cell receptor beta chains from a single sample sequenced in a study of blood T cell repertoires in COVID-19. Assay: immunoSEQ multiplex PCR; the TCRdb copy retains only in-frame clones and omits some. The sample consists of 200,000 to 300,000 clones, around 90% of them appearing once. Sequencing used peripheral blood. The receptors here all came from a woman aged 35 to 49 who had recovered from COVID-19.

The DNA of the CDR3 is TGTGCCAGCTTTGGCTTTAACACTGAAGCTTTCTTT. It specifies CASFGFNTEAFF. The rearrangement joins TRBV6-5 to TRBJ1-1; D ambiguous. The V end lost 8 bases, the J end lost 2 bases, and 9 bases lay between the germline ends. This CDR3 has 12 residues. Germline-derived CDR1 and CDR2 are MNHEY and SVGAGI.

The rearrangement links TRBV27 to TRBJ1-6, with unresolved D. Germline-derived CDR1 and CDR2 are MNHEY and SMNVEV (reference sequence). V shed 1 base and J shed 0 bases, with 13 bases lying between them. The CDR3 extends over 18 amino acids. The DNA for the CDR3 is TGTGCCAGCAGTTTATGGTCAGGTCCCAACTCCTATAATTCACCCCTCCACTTT. It codes for CASSLWSGPNSYNSPLHF.

J is TRBJ1-3 and V is TRBV4-3, with unresolved D. The CDR3 covers 14 residues. Germline V gene lookup returns CDR1 LGHNA and CDR2 YSLEER. The V and J ends lost 1 base and 1 base respectively, with 5 bases between them. In nucleotides, the CDR3 is TGCGCCAGCAGCCAAGGGCCTTCTGGAAACACCATATATTTT. Encoded protein: CASSQGPSGNTIYF.

This chain joins TRBV5-6 and TRBJ2-5, with D maybe TRBD1 (6 bases). The CDR3 covers 13 residues. Per the germline V gene, CDR1 is SGHDT and CDR2 is YYEEEE. Trimming cost V 0 bases and J 9 bases, with 12 bases left between them. The CDR3 protein is CASSLGGPGSQYF. The CDR3 coding sequence is TGTGCCAGCAGCTTGGGGGGGCCGGGGTCCCAGTACTTC.

The V gene is TRBV21-1, the J gene TRBJ1-1; the table calls TRBD1, which could not be checked here. TRBV21-1 is a listed pseudogene. This CDR3 spans 12 amino acids. As DNA, the CDR3 is TGTGCCAGCAGCAAAAGAACAGGTGAAGCTTTCTTT. This codes for CASSKRTGEAFF.

The gene calls are TRBV19 and TRBJ1-2; D unresolved. Trimming took off 7 bases at V and 8 bases at J, with 14 bases between the two ends. The CDR3 covers 12 residues. CDR1 and CDR2 from the germline V gene are LNHDA and SQIVND (reference sequence). CDR3 sequence reads: CASTLVPGGYTF. The CDR3 bases are TGTGCCAGTACCCTGGTTCCCGGGGGCTACACCTTC.

V is TRBV10-3 and J is TRBJ2-1; the match to TRBD2 covers 7 bases. This CDR3 has 14 residues. Germline CDR1 is ENHRY and CDR2 is SYGVKD. After removal of 0 bases from V and 9 bases from J, the junction contained 5 bases not matched to a gene. CDR3 nucleotides: TGTGCCATCAGTGAGTCGGGAGGGCCCGGTGAGCAGTTCTTC. This translates into CAISESGGPGEQFF.

In its sample, this clone was seen once. This chain uses TRBV19 with TRBJ2-3; D is unclear. The CDR3 has 15 residues. Germline lookup yields CDR1 LNHDA and CDR2 SQIVND (reference sequence). Trimming left V 3 bases short and J 2 bases short, with 12 bases between. CDR3: CASSMVSRTTDTQYF. Written as DNA, the CDR3 is TGTGCCAGTAGTATGGTGTCCAGAACCACAGATACGCAGTATTTT.

Remarks on this clone: Other DNA sequences of this sample code for an identical CDR3. The chain recombines TRBV9 with TRBJ2-5; 12 nucleotides agree with TRBD2. The V segment lost 0 bases and the J segment 4 bases; nucleotides outside the gene matches: 4. Germline V gene lookup returns CDR1 SGDLS and CDR2 YYNGEE. The CDR3 consists of 16 residues. CDR3 region: CASSVGASGRGETQYF. The CDR3 DNA reads TGTGCCAGCAGCGTAGGGGCTAGCGGGAGGGGAGAGACCCAGTACTTC.

This clone showed up just a few times. V usage is TRBV7-9 and J usage is TRBJ1-2; D uncertain. This CDR3 has 15 residues. Trimming removed 1 base at V and 8 bases at J, with 17 bases between. Germline assignment: CDR1 SEHNR and CDR2 FQNEAQ (reference sequence). This chain's CDR3 is CASSLGSPNRIGYTF. The CDR3 DNA reads as TGTGCCAGCAGCTTAGGGTCCCCGAACAGAATAGGCTACACCTTC.

This clone was counted a single time. The chain couples TRBV18 to TRBJ2-7; TRBD2 agrees at 7 bases. Germline values: CDR1 KGHSH, CDR2 LQKENI. J lost 7 bases, V lost 3 bases, and 6 bases had no gene match. The CDR3 is made up of 13 amino acids. The CDR3 DNA is TGTGCCAGCTCACCCGGCCCCGGGGGGGAGCAGTACTTC. It codes for CASSPGPGGEQYF. Together with reference TRBV18 and TRBJ2-7, the CDR3 gives the full variable domain: NAGVMQNPRHLVRRRGQEARLRCSPMKGHSHVYWYRQLPEEGLKFMVYLQKENIIDESGMPKERFSAEFPKEGPSILRIQQVVRGDSAAYFCASSPGPGGEQYFGPGTRLTVT.

V and J are TRBV5-1 and TRBJ1-3, with D perhaps TRBD1 (5 bases). The CDR3 has 16 amino acids. Looked up from germline, CDR1 is SGHRS and CDR2 is YFSETQ. The V end was cut by 0 bases, the J end by 3 bases, with 13 bases between. This chain's CDR3 is CASSLGRTHDGNTIYF. CDR3 bases: TGCGCCAGCAGCTTGGGCAGGACACACGATGGAAACACCATATATTTT. The complete variable domain, with remaining parts taken from reference TRBV5-1 and TRBJ1-3, reads KAGVTQTPRYLIKTRGQQVTLSCSPISGHRSVSWYQQTPGQGLQFLFEYFSETQRNKGNFPGRFSGRQFSNSRSEMNVSTLELGDSALYLCASSLGRTHDGNTIYFGEGSWLTVV.

The rearrangement links TRBV19 to TRBJ1-2; TRBD1 matches at 8 bases. The CDR3 length is 14 residues. Germline V gene lookup returns CDR1 LNHDA and CDR2 SQIVND (reference sequence). After removal of 5 bases from V and 5 bases from J, the junction contained 7 bases not matched to a gene. Written as DNA, the CDR3 is TGTGCCAGTAGTGGAGACAGGGGAAGATATGGCTACACCTTC. This gives the protein CASSGDRGRYGYTF.

J is TRBJ1-1 and V is TRBV7-3; D is possibly TRBD1 (6 bases). Germline assignment: CDR1 SGHTA and CDR2 FQGTGA. This CDR3 has 13 residues. V lost 5 bases and J lost 4, with 11 bases in between. CDR3 bases: TGTGCCAGCAGCCCACGGGGGGCCACTGAAGCTTTCTTT. Amino acid sequence: CASSPRGATEAFF.